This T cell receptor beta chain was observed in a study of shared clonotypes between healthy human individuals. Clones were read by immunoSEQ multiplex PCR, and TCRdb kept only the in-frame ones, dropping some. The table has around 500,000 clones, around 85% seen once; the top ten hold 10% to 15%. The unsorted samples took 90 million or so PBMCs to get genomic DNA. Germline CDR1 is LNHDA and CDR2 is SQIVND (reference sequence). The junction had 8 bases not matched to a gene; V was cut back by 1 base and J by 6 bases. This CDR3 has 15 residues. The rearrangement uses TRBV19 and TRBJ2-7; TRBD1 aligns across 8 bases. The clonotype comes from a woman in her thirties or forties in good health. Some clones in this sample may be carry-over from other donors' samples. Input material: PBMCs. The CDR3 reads CASSIASRGQGEQYF. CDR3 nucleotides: TGTGCCAGTAGTATAGCGAGCAGGGGGCAAGGCGAGCAGTACTTC.